The clone carrying this T cell receptor beta chain appeared a single time. Its antigen is still unknown. Only in-frame clones appear in the TCRdb table, and some are missing; sequencing was by immunoSEQ multiplex PCR. The sample has about 120,000 clones; around 90% are singletons. The data were obtained in a study of cytomegalovirus exposure and HLA in healthy donors. Study results and limitations: In vitro assays verified that a few CMV-associated chains recognized CMV antigens specifically. A list of 150 to 200 TCR beta chains associated with cytomegalovirus was given. The study found most TCR sequences rare, yet found some public TCRs in many donors.

The CDR3 runs to 16 residues. V was pared by 4 bases and J by 3 bases, with 10 bases of the junction left unmatched. In germline, CDR1 is SGHTA, CDR2 FQGNSA. The sequence was obtained from a woman between 18 and 29 years old in good health and CMV-seronegative. The V call is TRBV7-2, the J call TRBJ2-7; 9 bases are a match to TRBD2. The sequenced material came from PBMCs. CDR3 sequence: CASSSEGASGVYEQYF. The CDR3 DNA sequence: TGTGCCAGCAGCTCGGAAGGGGCTAGCGGGGTCTACGAGCAGTACTTC.